Reported below is one T cell receptor beta chain. Gene names are the mouse ones. The read terminates 4 residues ahead of where the CDR3 ends, so the germline J gene completes it. CDR1 and CDR2 (germline): NSQYPW, LRSPGD (reference sequence). This CDR3 is built from 13 residues. Sorting of pooled cutaneous lymph node cells used CD4, CD8alpha, NKG2D, NKG2ACE and other markers. Sequencing used cDNA as its template, made by extracting RNA and reverse transcribing it. The assay was immunoSEQ multiplex PCR, and TCRdb's table has in-frame clones only and misses some. The sample presents 290,000 or so clones, none singletons. These data are taken from a study of CD8+ T cells in alopecia areata.

This receptor was obtained from a C3H/HeJ mouse with alopecia areata. Strain haplotype at MHC: H2-k. Sample: CD4+ T cells sorted from a lymph node. This chain connects TRBV1 to TRBJ2-7; tentative D call: TRBD1 (6 bases). Incomplete CDR3 DNA: TGCACCTGCAGTGCTCCAGGGGTTTAT. Its protein is CTCSAPGVY. The whole CDR3 protein reads CTCSAPGVYEQYF.